The source of this T cell receptor (beta chain) is a study of blood T cell repertoires in COVID-19. Study information: COVID-19 samples from acute and convalescent phases originated in the United States, Italy and Spain. T cells, B-cell-depleted T cells, or PBMCs supplied cDNA or gDNA.

Germline values: CDR1 LGHDT, CDR2 YNNKEL (reference sequence). The CDR3 is made up of 15 amino acids. Losses at the gene ends were 1 base for V and 9 bases for J; bases not matched to a gene: 6. Authors' data handling: Cell counts per sample came from amplifying reference gene primers. This table comes from immunoSEQ multiplex PCR, and its TCRdb copy is limited to in-frame clones, with some not included. The DNA gave D and trimming, while V, J and clone size come from that table. The sample lists 150,000 to 200,000 clones, roughly 82% occurring once. The chain uses TRBV3-1 (or the pseudogene TRBV3-2) and TRBJ2-1; 10 bases match TRBD2. Sample: peripheral blood. This clonotype was sampled from a woman aged 30 to 39 with acute or convalescent COVID-19. The CDR3 spells CASSQVIAGGGEQFF. CDR3 coding DNA: TGTGCCAGCAGCCAAGTAATAGCGGGGGGTGGTGAGCAGTTCTTC.